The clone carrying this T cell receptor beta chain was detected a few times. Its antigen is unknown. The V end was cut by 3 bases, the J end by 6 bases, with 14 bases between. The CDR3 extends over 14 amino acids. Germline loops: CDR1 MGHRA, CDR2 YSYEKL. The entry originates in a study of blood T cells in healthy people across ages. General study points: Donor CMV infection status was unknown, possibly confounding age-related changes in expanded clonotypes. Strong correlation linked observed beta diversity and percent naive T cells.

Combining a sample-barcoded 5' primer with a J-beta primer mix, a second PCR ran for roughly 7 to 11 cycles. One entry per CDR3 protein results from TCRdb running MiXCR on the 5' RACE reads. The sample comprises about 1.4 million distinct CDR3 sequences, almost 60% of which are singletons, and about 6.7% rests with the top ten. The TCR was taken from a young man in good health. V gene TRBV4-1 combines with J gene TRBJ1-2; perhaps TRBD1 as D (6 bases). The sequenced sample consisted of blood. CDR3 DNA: TGCGCCAGCAGCCATGGGGGGCACCCTGATGGCTACACCTTC. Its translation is CASSHGGHPDGYTF.